The 18 T cell receptor beta chains listed next were all sequenced from one sample in a study of neurological immune-mediated disorders. The time point was: longitudinal time-point 1 (baseline). TCRdb independently ran MiXCR on the 5' RACE reads; one entry per CDR3 protein. The sample holds some 37,000 distinct CDR3 sequences, 3.2% seen once. The specimen was PBMCs. The receptors come from a woman aged 55-75 years with multiple sclerosis.

This clonotype was counted ten times or more. J is TRBJ2-7 and V is TRBV20-1, with TRBD2 as a possible D gene (6 bases). CDR3 length: 15 residues. Germline assignment: CDR1 DFQATT and CDR2 SNEGSKA (reference sequence). V was clipped by 1 base and J by 0 bases, with 13 bases between them. The CDR3 DNA sequence: TGCAGTGCTAGAGTTGGGCTAGCGTCCTCCTACGAGCAGTACTTC. Its translation is CSARVGLASSYEQYF.

This clonotype was detected many times. V gene TRBV27 combines with J gene TRBJ2-1; TRBD2 agrees at 13 bases. The CDR3 contains 16 residues. The trim removed 5 bases at V and 4 bases at J, leaving 5 bases unmatched. The germline V gene has CDR1 MNHEY and CDR2 SMNVEV (reference sequence). This CDR3 reads CASSTRLAGGYNEQFF. The CDR3, as DNA: TGTGCCAGCAGTACCAGACTAGCGGGGGGATACAATGAGCAGTTCTTC.

The sample holds many counts of this clonotype. V is TRBV11-2 and J is TRBJ1-6; no clear D. Germline V CDR1 and CDR2: SGHAT, FQNNGV. The CDR3 totals 15 residues. The V end lost 5 bases, the J end lost 6 bases, and 14 bases lay between the germline ends. The CDR3 region is CASSLPGSGNSPLHF. In DNA form, the CDR3 reads TGTGCCAGCAGCCTACCTGGGTCGGGTAATTCACCCCTCCACTTT.

Points on this clonotype: Since a much larger clone is just one base distant, this may be a read error. The conserved phenylalanine or tryptophan is not found at the CDR3 terminus, so this likely reflects a read error. The chain recombines TRBV5-1 with TRBJ2-1; tentatively, D is TRBD1 (5 bases). Germline V CDR1 and CDR2: SGHRS, YFSETQ. V lost 7 bases, J lost 4 bases, and 15 bases lay in between. The CDR3 covers 14 residues. The CDR3 DNA reads as TGCGCCAGCCGCTCAGGGCAGCCTTACAATGAGCAGTTCTGC. Its protein product is CASRSGQPYNEQFC.

In this sample, this clonotype turned up many times. The chain is built from TRBV5-8 and TRBJ2-5; 8 positions agree with TRBD1. The CDR3 length is 15 residues. V shed 6 bases and J 4 bases; nucleotides not matched to a gene: 11. The germline CDR1 and CDR2 sequences are SGHTS and YDEGEE. CDR3 amino acids: CASNIQGVIGETQYF. Written as DNA, the CDR3 is TGTGCCAGCAATATACAGGGGGTGATTGGAGAGACCCAGTACTTC. The full variable domain, in which reference TRBV5-8 and TRBJ2-5 provide the parts outside the CDR3, is EAGVTQSPTHLIKTRGQQATLRCSPISGHTSVYWYQQALGLGLQFLLWYDEGEERNRGNFPPRFSGRQFPNYSSELNVNALELEDSALYLCASNIQGVIGETQYFGPGTRLLVL.

This clonotype has a count of ten or more. The gene calls are TRBV28 and TRBJ1-1, with a tentative D call TRBD1 (5 bases). The CDR3 runs 12 residues. Trimming removed 5 bases at V and 9 bases at J, with 13 bases between. CDR1 and CDR2 from the germline V gene are MDHEN and SYDVKM. This chain's CDR3 is CASSLLTAKAFF. CDR3 bases: TGTGCCAGCAGTCTATTGACAGCGAAAGCTTTCTTT. Drawing the rest from reference TRBV28 and TRBJ1-1, the complete variable domain is DVKVTQSSRYLVKRTGEKVFLECVQDMDHENMFWYRQDPGLGLRLIYFSYDVKMKEKGDIPEGYSVSREKKERFSLILESASTNQTSMYLCASSLLTAKAFFGQGTRLTVV.

In this sample, this clonotype turned up many times. V and J are TRBV11-2 and TRBJ2-1; 7 nucleotides agree with TRBD2. Germline lookup yields CDR1 SGHAT and CDR2 FQNNGV. V trimming: 8 bases; J trimming: 1 base; junction bases outside the gene matches: 5. CDR3 size: 14 residues. In DNA form, the CDR3 reads TGTGCCAGCCGCATCGGGGGGTCCTACAATGAGCAGTTCTTC. Protein sequence: CASRIGGSYNEQFF.

This clonotype was seen repeatedly, ten times or more. The V gene is TRBV5-1, the J gene TRBJ2-3; TRBD1 or TRBD2 may be the D gene (5 bases each). The CDR3 is 16 residues long. CDR1 is SGHRS and CDR2 is YFSETQ in the germline V gene. V dropped 0 bases and J dropped 4 bases, with 15 bases sitting between them. This chain's CDR3 is CASSLAEGRSSDTQYF. CDR3 DNA sequence: TGCGCCAGCAGCTTGGCCGAGGGGAGATCCTCAGATACGCAGTATTTT. The full variable domain, with the rest looked up from reference TRBV5-1 and TRBJ2-3, is KAGVTQTPRYLIKTRGQQVTLSCSPISGHRSVSWYQQTPGQGLQFLFEYFSETQRNKGNFPGRFSGRQFSNSRSEMNVSTLELGDSALYLCASSLAEGRSSDTQYFGPGTRLTVL.

This clonotype is judged medium-sized. CDR3 loop: CSAQETYEQYF. DNA of the CDR3: TGCAGTGCCCAAGAGACCTACGAGCAGTACTTC. V gene TRBV20-1 combines with J gene TRBJ2-7; D unresolved. CDR1 DFQATT and CDR2 SNEGSKA come from the germline V gene (reference sequence). This CDR3 region has 11 residues. The ends were cut back, 6 bases at V and 2 bases at J, with 8 bases in the middle.

This clonotype was recorded at least ten times. The chain carries TRBV20-1 and TRBJ2-1, with D tentatively TRBD2 (7 bases). The V end lost 7 bases, the J end lost 4 bases, and 14 bases lay between the germline ends. The CDR3 consists of 13 residues. The germline V gene encodes CDR1 DFQATT and CDR2 SNEGSKA (reference sequence). For the CDR3, the DNA is TGCAGTGAAAAGGGGGGGGCGTACAATGAGCAGTTCTTC. Translation: CSEKGGAYNEQFF.

This clonotype was detected many times. CDR3 sequence (DNA): TGCGCCAGCAGCTTGGGAGCCAGGGACACCACAGATACGCAGTATTTT. Translation gives CASSLGARDTTDTQYF. This chain uses TRBV5-1 with TRBJ2-3; a weak D match, TRBD1 (6 bases). V was shortened by 0 bases and J by 2 bases, with 13 bases between the two germline ends. CDR3 size: 16 residues. Germline CDR1 is SGHRS and CDR2 is YFSETQ.

The sample holds many counts of this clonotype. This sequence joins TRBV3-1 and TRBJ1-1, with a possible D match to TRBD1 (5 bases). The length of the CDR3 is 13 residues. Trimming stripped 1 base from V and 4 bases from J, with 7 bases between. CDR1 and CDR2 (germline): LGHDT, YNNKEL (reference sequence). This CDR3 is CASSQGGGTEAFF. CDR3 in DNA: TGTGCCAGCAGCCAAGGGGGGGGCACTGAAGCTTTCTTT.

At least ten counts were recorded for this clonotype. V gene TRBV10-3 combines with J gene TRBJ2-7; D unclear. CDR1 and CDR2 (germline): ENHRY, SYGVKD. The V end lost 0 bases, the J end lost 0 bases, and 9 bases lay between the germline ends. This CDR3 contains 15 residues. The CDR3 spells CAISESRQTSYEQYF. CDR3 nucleotide sequence: TGTGCCATCAGTGAGTCACGTCAGACCTCCTACGAGCAGTACTTC.

This clonotype was counted at least ten times. This chain's CDR3 is CASSLDQDRAIGEQFF. The CDR3 nucleotides are TGTGCCAGCAGCTTAGATCAGGACAGGGCAATAGGGGAGCAGTTCTTC. V gene TRBV11-3 combines with J gene TRBJ2-1; 8 bases are shared with TRBD1. Germline-derived CDR1 and CDR2 are SGHNT and YENEEA. The CDR3 has 16 amino acids. Losses at the gene ends were 0 bases for V and 10 bases for J; bases not matched to a gene: 11. Using reference TRBV11-3 and TRBJ2-1 for the parts outside the CDR3, the full variable domain is EAGVVQSPRYKIIEKKQPVAFWCNPISGHNTLYWYLQNLGQGPELLIRYENEEAVDDSQLPKDRFSAERLKGVDSTLKIQPAELGDSAVYLCASSLDQDRAIGEQFFGPGTRLTVL.

This clonotype has a count of ten or more. CDR3 amino acids: CASSQEGAGGPNEQFF. CDR3 in DNA: TGTGCCAGCAGCCAAGAGGGAGCGGGGGGGCCCAATGAGCAGTTCTTC. This chain uses TRBV4-2 with TRBJ2-1, with TRBD2 matching over 10 bases. Germline values: CDR1 LGHNA, CDR2 YNFKEQ. V lost 0 bases to trimming and J lost 6 bases; unmatched junction nucleotides: 5. The CDR3 sequence is 16 residues long.

The table lists this clonotype with many counts. This chain links TRBV7-2 with TRBJ1-4, with D maybe TRBD1 (5 bases). The CDR3 totals 15 residues. The ends were cut back, 10 bases at V and 2 bases at J, with 17 bases in the middle. In germline, CDR1 is SGHTA, CDR2 FQGNSA. Written as DNA, the CDR3 is TGTGCCACCTCTCGGGACGGGGCCACTAATGAAAAACTGTTTTTT. Protein product: CATSRDGATNEKLFF.

Regarding this clonotype: This may stem from a read error, because a much larger clone lies one nucleotide away. The chain couples TRBV5-1 to TRBJ2-1; 9 positions match TRBD1. Trimming removed 3 bases from V and 7 bases from J; junction bases left unmatched: 5. CDR3 length: 14 residues. The germline CDR1 and CDR2 sequences are SGHRS and YFSETQ. CDR3 in amino acids: CASSWGQGSNEQFF. In DNA form, the CDR3 reads TGCGCCAGCAGCTGGGGACAGGGTTCTAATGAGCAGTTCTTC.

CDR3 DNA: TGCAGTGCTAGTGGGCTTTACAATGAGCAGTTCTTC. It yields the protein CSASGLYNEQFF. This chain links TRBV20-1 with TRBJ2-1; D is unresolved. The CDR3 runs to 12 residues. V was trimmed by 3 bases and J by 4 bases, leaving 7 bases between them. Germline lookup yields CDR1 DFQATT and CDR2 SNEGSKA (reference sequence).